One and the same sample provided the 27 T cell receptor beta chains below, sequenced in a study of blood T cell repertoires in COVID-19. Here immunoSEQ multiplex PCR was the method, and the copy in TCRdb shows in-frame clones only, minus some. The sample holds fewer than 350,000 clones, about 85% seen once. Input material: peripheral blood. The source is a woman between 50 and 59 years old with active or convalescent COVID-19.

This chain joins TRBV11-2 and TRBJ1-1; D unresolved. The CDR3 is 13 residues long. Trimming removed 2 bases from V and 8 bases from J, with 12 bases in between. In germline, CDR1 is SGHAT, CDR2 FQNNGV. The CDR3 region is CASSLRTALEAFF. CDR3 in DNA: TGTGCCAGCAGCTTACGAACTGCACTGGAAGCTTTCTTT.

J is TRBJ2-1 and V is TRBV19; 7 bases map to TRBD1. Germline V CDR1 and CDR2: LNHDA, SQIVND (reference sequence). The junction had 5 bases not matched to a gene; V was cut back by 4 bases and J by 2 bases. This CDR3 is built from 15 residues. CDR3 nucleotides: TGTGCCAGTAGTAGTCGGCAGGGGGCCTACAATGAGCAGTTCTTC. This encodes CASSSRQGAYNEQFF.

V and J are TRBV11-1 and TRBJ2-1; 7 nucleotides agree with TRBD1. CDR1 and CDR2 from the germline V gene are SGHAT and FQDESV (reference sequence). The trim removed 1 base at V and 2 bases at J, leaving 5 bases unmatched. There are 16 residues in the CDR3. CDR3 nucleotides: TGTGCCAGCAGCTTAGGCGAGGGGACAGCCTACAATGAGCAGTTCTTC. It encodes CASSLGEGTAYNEQFF.

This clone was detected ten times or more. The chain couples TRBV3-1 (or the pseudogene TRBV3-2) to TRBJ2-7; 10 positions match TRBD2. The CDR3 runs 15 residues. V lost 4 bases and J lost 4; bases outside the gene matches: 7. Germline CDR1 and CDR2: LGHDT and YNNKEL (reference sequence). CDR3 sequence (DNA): TGTGCCAGCAGCCTCTCAACTAGCGGGATATACGAGCAGTACTTC. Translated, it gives CASSLSTSGIYEQYF.

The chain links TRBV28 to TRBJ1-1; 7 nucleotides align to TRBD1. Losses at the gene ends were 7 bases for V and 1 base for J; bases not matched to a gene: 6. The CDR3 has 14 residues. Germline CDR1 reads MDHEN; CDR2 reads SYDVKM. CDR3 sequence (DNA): TGTGCCAGCAACCGCGACAGGGCGAACACTGAAGCTTTCTTT. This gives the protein CASNRDRANTEAFF.

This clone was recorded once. Here the CDR3 reads CASSLGDHRDTEAFF. The CDR3 DNA follows: TGCGCCAGCAGCTTAGGGGATCATAGGGACACTGAAGCTTTCTTT. V usage is TRBV5-1 and J usage is TRBJ1-1; maybe TRBD1 (5 bases). This CDR3 contains 15 residues. V was cut by 2 bases and J by 3 bases, with 14 bases left in between. CDR1 and CDR2 (germline): SGHRS, YFSETQ.

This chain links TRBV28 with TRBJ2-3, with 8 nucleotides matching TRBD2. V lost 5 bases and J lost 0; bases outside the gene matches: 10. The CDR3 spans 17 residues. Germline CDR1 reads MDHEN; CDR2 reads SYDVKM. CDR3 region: CASSPLSTSGSTDTQYF. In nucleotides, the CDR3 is TGTGCCAGCAGTCCGCTTTCTACTAGCGGCAGCACAGATACGCAGTATTTT.

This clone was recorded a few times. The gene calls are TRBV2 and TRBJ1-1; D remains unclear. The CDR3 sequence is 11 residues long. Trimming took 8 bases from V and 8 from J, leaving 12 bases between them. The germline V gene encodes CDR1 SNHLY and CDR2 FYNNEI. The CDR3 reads CASGGDIEAFF. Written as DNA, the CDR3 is TGTGCCAGCGGTGGAGACATAGAAGCTTTCTTT.

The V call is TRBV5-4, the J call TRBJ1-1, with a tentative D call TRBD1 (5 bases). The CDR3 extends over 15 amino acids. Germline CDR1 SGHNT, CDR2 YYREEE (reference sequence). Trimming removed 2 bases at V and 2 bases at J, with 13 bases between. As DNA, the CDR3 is TGTGCCAGCAGCTTCCTACAGACAGTAAACACTGAAGCTTTCTTT. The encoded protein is CASSFLQTVNTEAFF. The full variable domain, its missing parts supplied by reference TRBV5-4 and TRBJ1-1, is ETGVTQSPTHLIKTRGQQVTLRCSSQSGHNTVSWYQQALGQGPQFIFQYYREEENGRGNFPPRFSGLQFPNYSSELNVNALELDDSALYLCASSFLQTVNTEAFFGQGTRLTVV.

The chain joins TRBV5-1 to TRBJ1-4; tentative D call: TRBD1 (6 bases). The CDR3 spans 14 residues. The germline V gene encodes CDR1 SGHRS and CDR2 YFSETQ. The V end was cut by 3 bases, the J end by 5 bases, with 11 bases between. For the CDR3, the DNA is TGCGCCAGCAGCTCGAACAGGGACAATGAAAAACTGTTTTTT. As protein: CASSSNRDNEKLFF.

The CDR3: CASSSTGGGQPQHF. DNA of the CDR3: TGTGCCAGTTCATCGACAGGGGGCGGTCAGCCCCAGCATTTT. The rearrangement uses TRBV19 and TRBJ1-5, with 10 bases aligning to TRBD1. This CDR3 has 14 residues. The trim removed 8 bases at V and 6 bases at J, leaving 7 bases unmatched. The germline V gene has CDR1 LNHDA and CDR2 SQIVND (reference sequence). Combining the CDR3 with reference TRBV19 and TRBJ1-5 gives the whole variable domain DGGITQSPKYLFRKEGQNVTLSCEQNLNHDAMYWYRQDPGQGLRLIYYSQIVNDFQKGDIAEGYSVSREKKESFPLTVTSAQKNPTAFYLCASSSTGGGQPQHFGDGTRLSIL.

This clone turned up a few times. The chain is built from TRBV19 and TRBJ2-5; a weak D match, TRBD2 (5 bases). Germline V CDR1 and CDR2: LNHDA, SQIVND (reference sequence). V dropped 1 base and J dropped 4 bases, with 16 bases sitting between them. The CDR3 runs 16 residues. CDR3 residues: CASSIADARVGETQYF. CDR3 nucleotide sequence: TGTGCCAGTAGTATAGCCGACGCGAGGGTGGGAGAGACCCAGTACTTC.

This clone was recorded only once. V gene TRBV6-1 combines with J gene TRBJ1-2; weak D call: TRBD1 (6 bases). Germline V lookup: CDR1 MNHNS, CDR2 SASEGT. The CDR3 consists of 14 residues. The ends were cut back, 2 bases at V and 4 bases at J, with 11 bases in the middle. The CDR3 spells CASSESMDSYGYTF. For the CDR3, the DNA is TGTGCCAGCAGTGAATCCATGGACAGCTATGGCTACACCTTC.

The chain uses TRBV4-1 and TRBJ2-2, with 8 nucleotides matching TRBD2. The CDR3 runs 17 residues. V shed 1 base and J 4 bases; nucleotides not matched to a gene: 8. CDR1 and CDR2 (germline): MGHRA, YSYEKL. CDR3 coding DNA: TGCGCCAGCAGCCAAGTGGTTGGCGGGAGGTTCACCGGGGAGCTGTTTTTT. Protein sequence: CASSQVVGGRFTGELFF.

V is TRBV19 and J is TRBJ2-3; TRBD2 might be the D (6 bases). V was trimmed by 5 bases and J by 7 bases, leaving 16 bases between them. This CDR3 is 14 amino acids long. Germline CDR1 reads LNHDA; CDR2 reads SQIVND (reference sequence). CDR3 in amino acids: CASSPKSGVNTQYF. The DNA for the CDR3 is TGTGCCAGTAGTCCGAAATCGGGGGTGAATACGCAGTATTTT.

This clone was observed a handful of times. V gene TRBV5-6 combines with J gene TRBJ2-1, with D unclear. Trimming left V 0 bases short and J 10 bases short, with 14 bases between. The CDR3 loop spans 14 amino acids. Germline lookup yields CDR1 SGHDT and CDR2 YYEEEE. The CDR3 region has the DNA TGTGCCAGCAGCTTGGACCCCCCGAGTCGGGAGCAGTTCTTC. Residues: CASSLDPPSREQFF.

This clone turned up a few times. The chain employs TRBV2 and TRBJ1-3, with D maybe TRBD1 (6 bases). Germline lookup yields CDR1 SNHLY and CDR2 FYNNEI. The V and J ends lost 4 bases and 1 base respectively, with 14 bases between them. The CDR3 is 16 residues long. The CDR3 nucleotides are TGTGCCAGCAGTGCGAGGACAGTTTCATCTGGAAACACCATATATTTT. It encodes CASSARTVSSGNTIYF.

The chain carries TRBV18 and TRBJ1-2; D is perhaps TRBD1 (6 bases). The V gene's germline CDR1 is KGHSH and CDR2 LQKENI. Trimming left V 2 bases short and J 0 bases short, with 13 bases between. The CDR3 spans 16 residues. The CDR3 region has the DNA TGTGCCAGCTCACCAGGTGGACAGCAGACTAACTATGGCTACACCTTC. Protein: CASSPGGQQTNYGYTF.

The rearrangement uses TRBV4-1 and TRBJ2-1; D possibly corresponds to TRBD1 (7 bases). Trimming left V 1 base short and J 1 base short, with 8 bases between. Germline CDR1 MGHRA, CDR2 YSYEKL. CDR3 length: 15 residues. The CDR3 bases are TGCGCCAGCAGCCAAGCAGGGGGGTCCTACAATGAGCAGTTCTTC. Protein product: CASSQAGGSYNEQFF.

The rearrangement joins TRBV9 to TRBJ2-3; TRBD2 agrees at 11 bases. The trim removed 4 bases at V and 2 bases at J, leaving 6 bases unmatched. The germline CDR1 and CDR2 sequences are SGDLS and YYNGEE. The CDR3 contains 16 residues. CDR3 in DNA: TGTGCCAGCAGCTTTCTAGCGGGGGGAAACACAGATACGCAGTATTTT. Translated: CASSFLAGGNTDTQYF.

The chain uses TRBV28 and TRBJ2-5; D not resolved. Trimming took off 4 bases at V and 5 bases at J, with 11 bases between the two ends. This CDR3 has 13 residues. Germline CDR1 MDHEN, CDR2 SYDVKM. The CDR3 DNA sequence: TGTGCCAGCAGTTCTCCATTGAGGGAGACCCAGTACTTC. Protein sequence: CASSSPLRETQYF.

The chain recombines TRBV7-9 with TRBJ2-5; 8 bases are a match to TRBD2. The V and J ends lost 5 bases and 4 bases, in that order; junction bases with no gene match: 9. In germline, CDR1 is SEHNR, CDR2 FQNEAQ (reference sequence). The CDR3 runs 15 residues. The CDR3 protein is CASSPLSGRSETQYF. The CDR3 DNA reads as TGTGCCAGCAGCCCGCTCAGCGGGAGATCAGAGACCCAGTACTTC.

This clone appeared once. Here the CDR3 reads CASKVGPLSNYGYTF. The DNA of the CDR3 is TGCGCCAGCAAAGTTGGGCCCCTTTCTAACTATGGCTACACCTTC. V and J are TRBV4-1 and TRBJ1-2; D uncertain. Deletions cut 7 bases from V and 0 bases from J, with 15 bases between. Per germline, CDR1 MGHRA and CDR2 YSYEKL. The CDR3 loop spans 15 amino acids.

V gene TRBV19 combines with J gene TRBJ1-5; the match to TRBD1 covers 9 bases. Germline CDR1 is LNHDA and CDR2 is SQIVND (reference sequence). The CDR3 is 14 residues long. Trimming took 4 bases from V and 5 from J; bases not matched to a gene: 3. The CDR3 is CASSRDRAHQPQHF. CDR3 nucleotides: TGTGCCAGTAGTAGGGACAGGGCTCATCAGCCCCAGCATTTT.

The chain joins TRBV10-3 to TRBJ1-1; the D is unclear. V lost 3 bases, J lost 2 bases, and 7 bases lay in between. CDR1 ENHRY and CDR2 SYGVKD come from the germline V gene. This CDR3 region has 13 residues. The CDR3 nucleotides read TGTGCCATCAGTGACGGTTCAAACACTGAAGCTTTCTTT. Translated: CAISDGSNTEAFF.

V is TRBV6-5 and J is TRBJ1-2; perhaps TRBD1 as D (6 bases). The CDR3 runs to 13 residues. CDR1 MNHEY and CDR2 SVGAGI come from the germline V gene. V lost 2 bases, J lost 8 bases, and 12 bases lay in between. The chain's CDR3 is CASSYADRYGYTF. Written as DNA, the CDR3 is TGTGCCAGCAGTTACGCGGACAGATACGGCTACACCTTC.

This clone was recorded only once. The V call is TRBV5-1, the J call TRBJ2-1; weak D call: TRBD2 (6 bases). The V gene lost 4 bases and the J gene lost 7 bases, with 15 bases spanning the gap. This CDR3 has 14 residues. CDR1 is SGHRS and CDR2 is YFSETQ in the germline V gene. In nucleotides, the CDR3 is TGCGCCAGCAGCGTAGTGGACTACGAGAATGAGCAGTTCTTC. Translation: CASSVVDYENEQFF.